This TCR beta chain was retrieved from a study of blood T cell repertoires in COVID-19. As for the study in general: Sites in the United States, Italy and Spain provided acute and convalescent COVID-19 samples.

In the authors' methods: Amplifying reference gene primers gave estimates of nucleated cell counts. Clones were sequenced by immunoSEQ multiplex PCR, and TCRdb holds only the in-frame ones, with some missing. V and J calls plus clone size are reproduced from that table; the DNA served to infer D and trimming. The sample lists about 220,000 clones; roughly 84% were seen once. What was sequenced was peripheral blood. The TCR comes from a man in his forties or fifties who had recovered from COVID-19.

The CDR3: CASSLGGSFYNEQFF. CDR3 in DNA: TGTGCCAGCAGCTTAGGCGGGAGTTTCTACAATGAGCAGTTCTTC. The chain joins TRBV11-2 to TRBJ2-1, with 7 bases matching TRBD2. The CDR3 runs 15 residues. V lost 1 base to trimming and J lost 3 bases; unmatched junction nucleotides: 3. Looked up from germline, CDR1 is SGHAT and CDR2 is FQNNGV. Combining the CDR3 with reference TRBV11-2 and TRBJ2-1 gives the whole variable domain EAGVAQSPRYKIIEKRQSVAFWCNPISGHATLYWYQQILGQGPKLLIQFQNNGVVDDSQLPKDRFSAERLKGVDSTLKIQPAKLEDSAVYLCASSLGGSFYNEQFFGPGTRLTVL.